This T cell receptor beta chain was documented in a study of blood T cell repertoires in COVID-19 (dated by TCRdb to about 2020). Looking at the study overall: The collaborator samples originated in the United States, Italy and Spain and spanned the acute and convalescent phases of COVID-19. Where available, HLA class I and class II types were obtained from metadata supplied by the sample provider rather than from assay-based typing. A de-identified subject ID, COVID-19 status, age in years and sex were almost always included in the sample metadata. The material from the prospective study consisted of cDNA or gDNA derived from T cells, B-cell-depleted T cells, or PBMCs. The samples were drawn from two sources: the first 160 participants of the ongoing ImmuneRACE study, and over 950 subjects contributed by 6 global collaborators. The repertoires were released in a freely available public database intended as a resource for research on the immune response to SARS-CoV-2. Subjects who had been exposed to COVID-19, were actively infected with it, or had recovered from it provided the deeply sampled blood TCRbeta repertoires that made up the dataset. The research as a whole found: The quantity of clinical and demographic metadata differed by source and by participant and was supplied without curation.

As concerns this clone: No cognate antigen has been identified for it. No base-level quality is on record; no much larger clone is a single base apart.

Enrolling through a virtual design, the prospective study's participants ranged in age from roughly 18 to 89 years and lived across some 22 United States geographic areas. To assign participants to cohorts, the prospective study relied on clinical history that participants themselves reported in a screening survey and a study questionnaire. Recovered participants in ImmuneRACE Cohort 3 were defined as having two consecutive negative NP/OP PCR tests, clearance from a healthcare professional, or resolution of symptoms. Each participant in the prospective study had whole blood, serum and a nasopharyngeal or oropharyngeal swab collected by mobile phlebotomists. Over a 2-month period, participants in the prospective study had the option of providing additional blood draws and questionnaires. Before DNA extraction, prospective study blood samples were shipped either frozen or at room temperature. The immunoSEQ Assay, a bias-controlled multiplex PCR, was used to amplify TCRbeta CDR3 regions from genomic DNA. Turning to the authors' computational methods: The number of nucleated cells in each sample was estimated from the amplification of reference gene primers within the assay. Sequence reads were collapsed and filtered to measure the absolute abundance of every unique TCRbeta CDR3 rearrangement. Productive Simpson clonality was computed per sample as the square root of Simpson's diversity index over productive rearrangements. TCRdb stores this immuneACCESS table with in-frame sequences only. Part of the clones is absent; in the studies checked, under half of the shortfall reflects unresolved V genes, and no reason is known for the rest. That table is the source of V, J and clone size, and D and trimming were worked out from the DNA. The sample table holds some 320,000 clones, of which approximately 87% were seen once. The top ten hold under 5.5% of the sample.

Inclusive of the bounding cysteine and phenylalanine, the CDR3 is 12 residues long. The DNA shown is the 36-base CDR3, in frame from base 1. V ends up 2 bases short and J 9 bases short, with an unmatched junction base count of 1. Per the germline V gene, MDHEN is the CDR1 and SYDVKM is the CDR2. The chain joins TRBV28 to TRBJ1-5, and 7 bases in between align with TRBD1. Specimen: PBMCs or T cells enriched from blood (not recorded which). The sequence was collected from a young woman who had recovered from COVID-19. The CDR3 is CASSLRDRPQHF. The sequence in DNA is TGTGCCAGCAGTTTAAGGGACAGGCCCCAGCATTTT.